Listed here are 31 T cell receptor beta chains from one sample, sequenced in a study of CD8+CD57+ T cells in acquired aplastic anemia. Researchers used genomic DNA as the template to profile TCR beta VDJ and CDR3. MiXCR was run by TCRdb on the reads, yielding one entry per CDR3 protein. The sample consists of under 75,000 distinct CDR3 sequences, almost 55% of them appearing once. The specimen sequenced was sorted CD4+, CD8+, or CD8+CD57+ T cells (not recorded which) from PBMCs. These receptors all stem from a human donor in good health, serving as a control.

This chain links TRBV2 with TRBJ1-5; D remains unclear. V gave up 1 base and J gave up 5 bases, with 9 bases separating them. CDR1 is SNHLY, CDR2 FYNNEI, per germline. This CDR3 has 14 residues. The CDR3 DNA reads as TGTGCCAGCAGTGAAGGGACGGTTTATCAGCCCCAGCATTTT. Its translation: CASSEGTVYQPQHF.

This chain connects TRBV7-7 to TRBJ2-7, with TRBD1 as a possible D gene (5 bases). CDR1 is SSHAT, CDR2 FNYEAQ, per germline (reference sequence). The CDR3 length is 14 residues. V was shortened by 5 bases and J by 2 bases, with 13 bases between the two germline ends. The DNA for the CDR3 is TGTGCCAGCAGCGTAGTCCAGGGTGCCTACGAGCAGTACTTC. As protein: CASSVVQGAYEQYF.

Here the CDR3 reads CASGDITGTGLGEQYF. CDR3 in DNA: TGTGCCAGCGGGGATATAACCGGGACAGGGCTCGGCGAGCAGTACTTC. This chain uses TRBV6-1 with TRBJ2-7; 9 bases align to TRBD1. The CDR3 spans 16 residues. CDR1 MNHNS and CDR2 SASEGT come from the germline V gene. The trim removed 8 bases at V and 6 bases at J, leaving 17 bases unmatched.

The chain uses TRBV7-9 and TRBJ1-2; D might be TRBD1 (5 bases). Germline values: CDR1 SEHNR, CDR2 FQNEAQ (reference sequence). The CDR3 spans 13 residues. Trimming pared 6 bases from V and 3 bases from J, leaving 11 bases between. The CDR3 nucleotides are TGTGCCAGCAGATCCCGGGACCACTATGGCTACACCTTC. Translating it yields CASRSRDHYGYTF.

This clonotype was observed a single time. One end of the junction is discordant with germline, which a read error may explain. V is TRBV10-3 and J is TRBJ2-7, with 9 nucleotides matching TRBD1. CDR1 is ENHRY and CDR2 is SYGVKD in the germline V gene. The CDR3 runs to 15 residues. CDR3 coding DNA: TGTGCCGTCAGTGACCGGACAGGGGTTGGCTACGAGCAGTACTTC. Its protein is CAVSDRTGVGYEQYF.

The V call is TRBV28, the J call TRBJ1-2, with 7 positions matching TRBD1. Germline assignment: CDR1 MDHEN and CDR2 SYDVKM. The CDR3 runs 12 residues. J gave up 4 bases and V 6 bases, and 2 bases lay outside the gene matches. In DNA, the CDR3 is TGTGCCAGCAGCAGGGACAGCTATGGCTACACCTTC. It translates to CASSRDSYGYTF.

This clonotype was recorded at least ten times. The chain combines TRBV12-3 or TRBV12-4 with TRBJ1-2, with TRBD1 as a possible D gene (6 bases). This CDR3 is built from 15 residues. The V gene lost 7 bases and the J gene lost 0 bases, with 15 bases spanning the gap. CDR3 bases: TGTGCCAGCACCTTGGCGGGACAAACTAACTATGGCTACACCTTC. Protein: CASTLAGQTNYGYTF.

This clonotype has ten or more counts. The V call is TRBV7-2, the J call TRBJ2-7, with D tentatively TRBD1 (5 bases). This CDR3 region has 15 residues. Per germline, CDR1 SGHTA and CDR2 FQGNSA. With 1 base removed from V and 3 bases from J, the gap between germline ends came to 13 bases. The CDR3 is CASSLGGGSGYEQYF. The CDR3 bases are TGTGCCAGCAGCTTAGGGGGCGGCTCTGGCTACGAGCAGTACTTC.

V usage is TRBV29-1 and J usage is TRBJ1-1; no clear D. This CDR3 is built from 10 residues. Germline loops: CDR1 SQVTM, CDR2 ANQGSEA. Trimming removed 6 bases at V and 4 bases at J, with 6 bases between. The CDR3 sequence: CSVLATEAFF. In nucleotides, the CDR3 is TGCAGCGTCTTAGCCACTGAAGCTTTCTTT.

This clonotype has a count of ten or more. The chain recombines TRBV27 with TRBJ1-5; D possibly corresponds to TRBD1 (6 bases). The germline V gene encodes CDR1 MNHEY and CDR2 SMNVEV (reference sequence). The CDR3 runs 16 residues. V was shortened by 5 bases and J by 2 bases, with 16 bases between the two germline ends. DNA for the CDR3: TGTGCCAGCAGTCTACAGGGAGCTTTGGGCAATCAGCCCCAGCATTTT. Residues: CASSLQGALGNQPQHF.

This clonotype has only one observation. CDR3 residues: CATSDRNRVGHNEQFF. DNA of the CDR3: TGTGCCACCAGTGATCGAAACAGGGTCGGACACAATGAGCAGTTCTTC. This chain uses TRBV24-1 with TRBJ2-1, with D possibly TRBD1 on 6 matching bases. The CDR3 is 16 residues long. V lost 3 bases, J lost 5 bases, and 16 bases lay in between. Germline CDR1 reads KGHDR; CDR2 reads SFDVKD.

This clonotype has just a few counts. The genes are TRBV15 and TRBJ2-1; no definite D call. The V end lost 1 base, the J end lost 6 bases, and 7 bases lay between the germline ends. Germline V gives CDR1 LNHNV, CDR2 YYDKDF (reference sequence). The CDR3 totals 13 residues. The CDR3 nucleotides read TGTGCCACCAGCAGAGGGAGCGCCAATGAGCAGTTCTTC. Translating it yields CATSRGSANEQFF.

This clonotype was seen repeatedly, ten times or more. V usage is TRBV7-8 and J usage is TRBJ2-1; D gene unclear. Germline V gene lookup returns CDR1 SGHVS and CDR2 FQNEAQ. V was shortened by 1 base and J by 12 bases, with 13 bases between the two germline ends. This CDR3 is built from 13 residues. DNA for the CDR3: TGTGCCAGCAGCTTAGGGCCGGGCTACCGGCAGTTCTTC. This gives the protein CASSLGPGYRQFF.

This chain connects TRBV20-1 to TRBJ2-7; the match to TRBD2 covers 8 bases. Near its end, the DNA agrees better with TRBJ2-1, so the J call may be wrong. This CDR3 has 14 residues. Germline CDR1 and CDR2: DFQATT and SNEGSKA (reference sequence). CDR3 amino acids: CSAPRGGVYNEQFF. Here the CDR3 DNA reads TGCAGTGCTCCTCGGGGGGGGGTCTACAATGAGCAGTTCTTC.

The chain combines TRBV11-2 with TRBJ2-7; 9 bases agree with TRBD1. This CDR3 comprises 18 residues. Germline values: CDR1 SGHAT, CDR2 FQNNGV. The V segment lost 1 base and the J segment 4 bases; nucleotides outside the gene matches: 14. Written as DNA, the CDR3 is TGTGCCAGCAGCTTAGGGTACTATACCGGGACAGGGTCATACGAGCAGTACTTC. Translation: CASSLGYYTGTGSYEQYF.

The V gene is TRBV25-1, the J gene TRBJ1-6, with TRBD1 matching 7 bases. CDR1 and CDR2 from the germline V gene are MGHDK and SYGVNS. V lost 3 bases to trimming and J lost 8 bases; unmatched junction nucleotides: 7. The length of the CDR3 is 15 residues. CDR3 sequence reads: CASSEAGGLYSPLHF. As DNA, the CDR3 is TGTGCCAGCAGTGAGGCAGGGGGATTGTATTCACCCCTCCACTTT.

The gene calls are TRBV30 and TRBJ1-2; possible D gene TRBD1, 5 bases. The CDR3 length is 13 residues. CDR1 and CDR2 (germline): GTSNPN, SVGIG (reference sequence). Trimming stripped 3 bases from V and 4 bases from J, with 12 bases between. This CDR3 reads CAWSLQGGYGYTF. The CDR3, as DNA: TGTGCCTGGAGCCTTCAGGGTGGCTATGGCTACACCTTC.

The J gene is TRBJ1-2, the V gene TRBV9; TRBD1 might be the D (6 bases). The CDR3 is made up of 12 amino acids. V was cut by 7 bases and J by 8 bases, with 15 bases left in between. Germline CDR1 is SGDLS and CDR2 is YYNGEE. The CDR3 DNA reads TGTGCCAGCTTTACAGGGTCACGAGGCTACACCTTC. This gives the protein CASFTGSRGYTF. The full variable domain, completed using reference TRBV9 and TRBJ1-2, is DSGVTQTPKHLITATGQRVTLRCSPRSGDLSVYWYQQSLDQGLQFLIQYYNGEERAKGNILERFSAQQFPDLHSELNLSSLELGDSALYFCASFTGSRGYTFGSGTRLTVV.

V gene TRBV20-1 combines with J gene TRBJ2-1, with 9 bases aligning to TRBD2. CDR1 is DFQATT and CDR2 is SNEGSKA in the germline V gene (reference sequence). The junction had 3 bases not matched to a gene; V was cut back by 2 bases and J by 7 bases. The CDR3 length is 13 residues. Here the CDR3 reads CSARSLAGNEQFF. The DNA of the CDR3 is TGCAGTGCTAGAAGTCTAGCGGGGAATGAGCAGTTCTTC.

This sequence joins TRBV4-1 and TRBJ2-4, with TRBD2 identical over 8 bases. Germline CDR1 MGHRA, CDR2 YSYEKL. The CDR3 runs to 16 residues. V dropped 2 bases and J dropped 8; count of bases not matched to a gene: 11. In nucleotides, the CDR3 is TGCGCCAGCAGCCAATGGGGAGAGCGGGAGTCAGACATTCAGTACTTC. This codes for CASSQWGERESDIQYF.

This clonotype was counted at least ten times. The J gene is TRBJ2-1, the V gene TRBV5-1, with D uncertain. V lost 4 bases to trimming and J lost 6 bases, with 11 bases between them. CDR3 length: 13 amino acids. Germline CDR1 is SGHRS and CDR2 is YFSETQ. The CDR3 sequence is CASSPEASNEQFF. The CDR3 bases are TGCGCCAGCAGCCCTGAGGCTTCCAATGAGCAGTTCTTC.

In this sample, this clonotype turned up a few times. This chain links TRBV29-1 with TRBJ1-5; D not resolved. Trimming took off 4 bases at V and 4 bases at J, with 11 bases between the two ends. The CDR3 runs to 13 residues. Germline V gene lookup returns CDR1 SQVTM and CDR2 ANQGSEA. The CDR3 loop reads CSVVTGGNQPQHF. The CDR3 DNA reads TGCAGCGTTGTGACGGGAGGGAATCAGCCCCAGCATTTT.

V is TRBV25-1 and J is TRBJ1-3, with D unresolved. V lost 8 bases and J 0 bases, leaving 14 bases between the germline ends. The germline gives CDR1 MGHDK, CDR2 SYGVNS. This CDR3 is 15 amino acids long. The CDR3 reads CASRRGVNSGNTIYF. The CDR3 bases are TGTGCCAGCCGTCGCGGGGTGAACTCTGGAAACACCATATATTTT.

V and J are TRBV7-2 and TRBJ2-1; 11 nucleotides line up with TRBD2. CDR3 length: 15 residues. V lost 0 bases and J lost 8; bases outside the gene matches: 3. Germline-derived CDR1 and CDR2 are SGHTA and FQGNSA. The CDR3 coding sequence is TGTGCCAGCAGCTTAGCTAGCGGGGGGGTCCATGAGCAGTTCTTC. Translated: CASSLASGGVHEQFF.

Notes on this clonotype: A read error may produce the germline difference seen at one junction end. The rearrangement links TRBV7-2 to TRBJ1-2; 7 bases match TRBD1. Germline CDR1 reads SGHTA; CDR2 reads FQGNSA. There are 15 residues in the CDR3. CDR3 sequence reads: CASEGGSRTNCGYTF. In DNA form, the CDR3 reads TGTGCCAGCGAAGGGGGCAGCCGGACTAACTGTGGCTACACCTTC.

In its sample, this clonotype was seen many times. The rearrangement links TRBV7-9 to TRBJ1-3; D is ambiguous. The CDR3 contains 15 residues. CDR1 and CDR2 from the germline V gene are SEHNR and FQNEAQ (reference sequence). Trimming left V 9 bases short and J 3 bases short, with 18 bases between. CDR3 loop: CASRLSAVGGNTIYF. CDR3 sequence (DNA): TGTGCCAGTAGGTTATCAGCCGTTGGTGGAAACACCATATATTTT.

This clonotype was detected ten times or more. Here the CDR3 reads CASSQIQGYEQYF. The CDR3 DNA sequence: TGTGCCAGCAGTCAAATACAGGGATACGAGCAGTACTTC. V usage is TRBV6-1 and J usage is TRBJ2-7, with D possibly matching TRBD1 (6 bases). V was pared by 5 bases and J by 4 bases, with 12 bases between. The germline gives CDR1 MNHNS, CDR2 SASEGT. The CDR3 is made up of 13 amino acids.

The chain has TRBV5-5 and TRBJ2-7; D might be TRBD1 or TRBD2, each matching 6 bases. Trimming left V 4 bases short and J 3 bases short, with 11 bases between. The length of the CDR3 is 13 residues. Looked up from germline, CDR1 is SGHKS and CDR2 is YYEKEE (reference sequence). CDR3 bases: TGTGCCAGCAGCCGGGGGCCAGACTACGAGCAGTACTTC. Protein: CASSRGPDYEQYF.

The chain carries TRBV10-1 and TRBJ2-5; D unresolved. The CDR3 consists of 13 residues. Trimming pared 0 bases from V and 5 bases from J, leaving 7 bases between. CDR1 is WNHNN, CDR2 SYGVQD, per germline (reference sequence). As DNA, the CDR3 is TGCGCCAGCAGTGAGTCAAGAGAGGAGACCCAGTACTTC. Amino acid sequence: CASSESREETQYF.

This sequence joins TRBV7-2 and TRBJ2-7; weak D call: TRBD1 (5 bases). The CDR3 contains 12 residues. Per germline, CDR1 SGHTA and CDR2 FQGNSA. Trimming removed 4 bases from V and 2 bases from J, with 6 bases in between. CDR3 region: CASSWGPYEQYF. As DNA, the CDR3 is TGTGCCAGCAGCTGGGGCCCCTACGAGCAGTACTTC.

This clonotype was picked up many times. V usage is TRBV7-9 and J usage is TRBJ1-1; TRBD1 agrees at 7 bases. This CDR3 has 16 amino acids. Germline loops: CDR1 SEHNR, CDR2 FQNEAQ (reference sequence). V lost 2 bases and J lost 6; bases outside the gene matches: 12. The CDR3 sequence: CASSLMGTVRSPEAFF. DNA for the CDR3: TGTGCCAGCAGCTTAATGGGGACAGTGAGGTCGCCTGAAGCTTTCTTT.